This record concerns one TCR beta chain sequence. Its antigen is as yet unknown. The V gene lost 6 bases and the J gene lost 2 bases, with 17 bases spanning the gap. The CDR3 extends over 16 amino acids. Germline V gene sequence: CDR1 MDHEN, CDR2 SYDVKM. This specimen comes from a study of cytomegalovirus exposure and HLA in healthy donors. Sequenced by immunoSEQ multiplex PCR; TCRdb stores in-frame clones only, minus some. The data contain roughly 190,000 clones, around 86% of them singletons. Study results and limitations: Rare TCR sequences predominated, though certain public TCRs were found in many donors. According to a subsequent analysis, TCR clusters from the first cohort were inclined to appear together in the roughly 130 validation repertoires.

This TCR derives from a man in his thirties or forties in good health and CMV-seropositive. The V and J genes are TRBV28 and TRBJ2-4; D is unresolved. The specimen sequenced was PBMCs. The CDR3 sequence: CASSDNSGSSKNIQYF. CDR3 coding DNA: TGTGCCAGCAGCGATAACTCGGGTAGTTCCAAAAACATTCAGTACTTC.